The clone carrying this T cell receptor beta chain came up many times. The entry originates in a study of T cells in Graves' hyperthyroidism and ophthalmopathy. Graves' hyperthyroidism without ophthalmopathy progression within 18 months was termed stable. Patients with uncontrolled infections, other autoimmune diseases, pregnancy or lactation were excluded. Amplification targeted TCR beta CDR3 regions from RNA transcripts. The TCR CDR3 was amplified in a first-round RT-PCR using the HTBI primer set. TCRdb redid the calling of the multiplex PCR reads with MiXCR, one entry per CDR3 protein. The sample contains a few hundred thousand distinct CDR3 sequences, just under 15% of which appear only once. The sequencing sample was made of blood. The clonotype comes from a woman in her thirties with Graves' hyperthyroidism.

The CDR3 bases are TGTGCCAGCAGTTCCCCAATAGCGGGAGGGGGGACATACAATGAGCAGTTCTTC. Its translation is CASSSPIAGGGTYNEQFF. The chain joins TRBV27 to TRBJ2-1, with 11 nucleotides matching TRBD2. V shed 4 bases and J 4 bases; nucleotides not matched to a gene: 12. The V gene's germline CDR1 is MNHEY and CDR2 SMNVEV (reference sequence). The CDR3 contains 18 residues.